This T cell receptor (beta chain) was captured by sequencing in a study of T cells after yellow fever vaccination. General observations from the study: Detected again after the booster were most primary-vaccination clones, at 95% to 98% CD4 and 70% to 90% CD8.

V lost 10 bases, J lost 0 bases, and 16 bases lay in between. The CDR3 loop spans 15 amino acids. Germline values: CDR1 SGHDN, CDR2 FVKESK. The sample holds a few counts of this clonotype. Its specificity is not known. TCRdb fed the 5' RACE reads into MiXCR, producing one record per CDR3 protein. The profile shows 550,000 to 750,000 distinct CDR3 sequences, about 13% of them singletons. The sequenced sample was PBMCs, obtained on the day of the yellow fever booster vaccination. The clonotype comes from a young man who received the YFV17D yellow fever vaccine. The chain couples TRBV14 to TRBJ2-1; D gene unclear. In DNA, the CDR3 is TGTGCCAACGTGGTTGGGTGTCCCTCCTACAATGAGCAGTTCTTC. Translation gives CANVVGCPSYNEQFF.